This T cell receptor beta chain was observed in a study of blood T cell repertoires in COVID-19. Study-level information: The United States, Italy and Spain were the sources of the acute and convalescent COVID-19 samples.

Authors' processing steps: The assay estimated nucleated cells by amplifying reference gene primers. The assay was immunoSEQ multiplex PCR, and TCRdb's table has in-frame clones only and misses some. V and J calls and clone size are as listed in that table; D and trimming were resolved from the DNA. The data hold 56,000 or so clones, with 89% observed a single time. Enrollment of patients from Seattle took place during active infection, with longitudinal follow-up. This CDR3 region has 13 residues. Trimming cost V 0 bases and J 8 bases; bases outside gene matches: 3. CDR1 and CDR2 (germline): SQVTM, ANQGSEA.

The J gene is TRBJ1-4, the V gene TRBV29-1; 7 positions agree with TRBD1. The material sequenced was peripheral blood. The TCR originated in a woman aged 60-75 years with COVID-19, enrolled during active disease. CDR3 in amino acids: CSVEDGQVEKLFF. CDR3 in DNA: TGCAGCGTTGAAGATGGACAGGTCGAAAAACTGTTTTTT.